This entry lists 24 T cell receptor beta chains sequenced from one sample in a study of blood T cell repertoires in COVID-19. The method was immunoSEQ multiplex PCR; TCRdb's version includes in-frame clones alone and lacks a portion of them. The sample lists roughly 200,000 clones; nearly 90% were seen once. Sample: PBMCs or T cells enriched from blood (not recorded which). These receptors were obtained from a woman in her thirties or forties with acute COVID-19.

The V gene is TRBV18, the J gene TRBJ1-1; maybe TRBD1 (5 bases). The V gene lost 1 base and the J gene lost 1 base, with 19 bases spanning the gap. The CDR3 consists of 18 residues. Germline CDR1 is KGHSH and CDR2 is LQKENI. The CDR3 protein is CASSPRGIPPPTNTEAFF. CDR3 in DNA: TGTGCCAGCTCACCACGGGGCATCCCTCCCCCCACGAACACTGAAGCTTTCTTT.

This clone was counted ten times or more. V is TRBV14 and J is TRBJ1-2; TRBD1 matches at 8 bases. The V gene end was trimmed by 5 bases and the J gene end by 3 bases; junction bases not matched to a gene: 11. Per the germline V gene, CDR1 is SGHDN and CDR2 is FVKESK. The CDR3 is 16 amino acids. The CDR3 DNA is TGTGCCAGCAGCGGCGGCCTGGACAGGGAGCACTATGGCTACACCTTC. Translation: CASSGGLDREHYGYTF. The whole variable domain, filled in from reference TRBV14 and TRBJ1-2, reads EAGVTQFPSHSVIEKGQTVTLRCDPISGHDNLYWYRRVMGKEIKFLLHFVKESKQDESGMPNNRFLAERTGGTYSTLKVQPAELEDSGVYFCASSGGLDREHYGYTFGSGTRLTVV.

This clone was seen a few times. V and J are TRBV2 and TRBJ1-4; D not certain. Germline CDR1 SNHLY, CDR2 FYNNEI. The CDR3 contains 16 residues. V gave up 2 bases and J gave up 7 bases, with 17 bases separating them. The CDR3 DNA is TGTGCCAGCAGTGAACTTGGAGGACTTGCGGGTGAAAAACTGTTTTTT. This translates into CASSELGGLAGEKLFF.

The rearrangement links TRBV4-2 to TRBJ2-2, with TRBD2 matching over 10 bases. The CDR3 length is 19 residues. Germline V lookup: CDR1 LGHNA, CDR2 YNFKEQ. V lost 4 bases and J lost 5; bases outside the gene matches: 16. CDR3 region: CASSLNLGTSVGGTGELFF. CDR3 in DNA: TGTGCCAGCAGCCTCAACCTAGGGACTAGCGTGGGAGGAACCGGGGAGCTGTTTTTT.

The V gene is TRBV4-2, the J gene TRBJ2-2; 16 bases line up with TRBD2. The CDR3 is 19 amino acids. Trimming took 3 bases from V and 4 from J; bases not matched to a gene: 8. Germline V CDR1 and CDR2: LGHNA, YNFKEQ. In DNA, the CDR3 is TGTGCCAGCAGCCACTGGGGACTAGCGGGGGGGCCGGTCACCGGGGAGCTGTTTTTT. This sequence encodes CASSHWGLAGGPVTGELFF.

The chain uses TRBV29-1 and TRBJ2-1, with TRBD2 matching over 10 bases. The CDR3 runs to 17 residues. V trimming: 3 bases; J trimming: 0 bases; junction bases outside the gene matches: 8. Germline V gene sequence: CDR1 SQVTM, CDR2 ANQGSEA. The CDR3 protein is CSVDKREGFRSYNEQFF. CDR3 sequence (DNA): TGCAGCGTTGATAAGCGGGAGGGATTCCGCTCCTACAATGAGCAGTTCTTC.

The chain joins TRBV7-2 to TRBJ2-5; 8 positions match TRBD2. With 3 bases clipped from V and 5 bases from J, the junction kept 5 bases outside the gene matches. This CDR3 has 14 residues. Germline V gene data show CDR1 as SGHTA and CDR2 as FQGNSA. The DNA for the CDR3 is TGTGCCAGCAGCTTCCGGGGGGGCCAGGAGACCCAGTACTTC. Protein: CASSFRGGQETQYF.

V and J are TRBV3-1 (or the pseudogene TRBV3-2) and TRBJ1-2; 7 positions match TRBD1. V shed 4 bases and J 0 bases; nucleotides not matched to a gene: 2. This CDR3 has 14 residues. Germline values: CDR1 LGHDT, CDR2 YNNKEL (reference sequence). The CDR3 sequence is CASSRGQPNYGYTF. In DNA, the CDR3 is TGTGCCAGCAGCCGGGGACAGCCTAACTATGGCTACACCTTC.

This rearrangement joins TRBV5-5 to TRBJ2-3; the match to TRBD2 covers 10 bases. Per the germline V gene, CDR1 is SGHKS and CDR2 is YYEKEE (reference sequence). The junction had 14 bases not matched to a gene; V was cut back by 2 bases and J by 2 bases. This CDR3 is 19 amino acids long. The CDR3 reads CASSLHPTASGGSTDTQYF. Written as DNA, the CDR3 is TGTGCCAGCAGCTTACACCCCACAGCTAGCGGGGGCTCCACAGATACGCAGTATTTT.

J is TRBJ2-7 and V is TRBV21-1; no DNA check was done on the table's D call, TRBD2. TRBV21-1 is flagged as a pseudogene. There are 13 residues in the CDR3. The CDR3 sequence: CASPPAGRDEQYF. CDR3 coding DNA: TGTGCCAGCCCTCCCGCGGGTAGAGACGAGCAGTACTTC.

This sequence joins TRBV7-3 and TRBJ2-2; TRBD2 might be the D (5 bases). V dropped 8 bases and J dropped 5 bases, with 15 bases sitting between them. The CDR3 sequence is 14 residues long. Germline V gene lookup returns CDR1 SGHTA and CDR2 FQGTGA. The CDR3 loop is CASSEGSKTGELFF. The DNA for the CDR3 is TGTGCCAGCTCCGAAGGGAGCAAAACCGGGGAGCTGTTTTTT. The variable domain in full, with the rest retrieved from reference TRBV7-3 and TRBJ2-2, is GAGVSQTPSNKVTEKGKYVELRCDPISGHTALYWYRQSLGQGPEFLIYFQGTGAADDSGLPNDRFFAVRPEGSVSTLKIQRTERGDSAVYLCASSEGSKTGELFFGEGSRLTVL.

This chain's CDR3 is CASSLNGEAAEQYF. CDR3 DNA: TGTGCCAGCAGCCTTAACGGAGAAGCGGCCGAGCAGTACTTC. The chain employs TRBV3-1 (or the pseudogene TRBV3-2) and TRBJ2-7; D perhaps matches TRBD2 (5 bases). The CDR3 spans 14 residues. V was shortened by 4 bases and J by 6 bases, with 16 bases between the two germline ends. Germline V CDR1 and CDR2: LGHDT, YNNKEL (reference sequence).

This clone showed up just once. J is TRBJ2-3 and V is TRBV4-3, with unresolved D. Trimming left V 1 base short and J 0 bases short, with 8 bases between. The CDR3 is made up of 15 amino acids. The germline gives CDR1 LGHNA, CDR2 YSLEER. Written as DNA, the CDR3 is TGCGCCAGCAGCCAAGGACTGGTTAGCACAGATACGCAGTATTTT. Its translation: CASSQGLVSTDTQYF.

This clone has a single count. The identical CDR3 is also encoded by other nucleotide sequences in the sample. The chain couples TRBV9 to TRBJ2-2; no definite D call. V dropped 4 bases and J dropped 0 bases, with 4 bases sitting between them. The germline V gene encodes CDR1 SGDLS and CDR2 YYNGEE. The CDR3 consists of 13 residues. This CDR3 reads CASSPSNTGELFF. DNA of the CDR3: TGTGCCAGCAGCCCATCGAACACCGGGGAGCTGTTTTTT.

The chain is built from TRBV11-2 and TRBJ2-3; tentatively, D is TRBD2 (5 bases). V lost 1 base to trimming and J lost 0 bases, with 11 bases between them. The CDR3 has 16 amino acids. The germline V gene encodes CDR1 SGHAT and CDR2 FQNNGV. Here the CDR3 DNA reads TGTGCCAGCAGCTTAGGGAGACTATCTAGCACAGATACGCAGTATTTT. Protein sequence: CASSLGRLSSTDTQYF.

This clone was picked up one time. The V and J genes are TRBV4-3 and TRBJ2-1; TRBD2 matches 11 bases. CDR3 size: 17 residues. The J segment lost 5 bases and the V segment lost 0 bases, leaving 6 bases of the junction unmatched. The germline CDR1 and CDR2 sequences are LGHNA and YSLEER. CDR3 nucleotide sequence: TGCGCCAGCAGCCAAGATCTTACGGGACTAGCGGACAATGAGCAGTTCTTC. Amino acid sequence: CASSQDLTGLADNEQFF.

J is TRBJ2-7 and V is TRBV3-1 (or the pseudogene TRBV3-2), with no clear D. The germline gives CDR1 LGHDT, CDR2 YNNKEL (reference sequence). V was clipped by 4 bases and J by 1 base, with 2 bases between them. This CDR3 region has 11 residues. Here the CDR3 reads CASSLSYEQYF. CDR3 DNA: TGTGCCAGCAGCCTATCCTACGAGCAGTACTTC.

The V and J genes are TRBV5-5 and TRBJ1-2; perhaps TRBD1 as D (6 bases). This CDR3 comprises 15 residues. Between the trimmed V and J ends, which lost 3 bases and 3 bases, there was a span of 15 bases. Per the germline V gene, CDR1 is SGHKS and CDR2 is YYEKEE (reference sequence). CDR3 in amino acids: CASSSVQGSDYGYTF. The DNA of the CDR3 is TGTGCCAGCAGCTCAGTACAGGGATCTGACTATGGCTACACCTTC.

V is TRBV5-4 and J is TRBJ2-5; 11 bases align to TRBD2. V shed 0 bases, J shed 4 bases, and the junction held 2 bases outside the gene matches. Looked up from germline, CDR1 is SGHNT and CDR2 is YYREEE (reference sequence). CDR3 length equals 15 residues. The CDR3 loop reads CASSLGLAGGETQYF. CDR3 DNA sequence: TGTGCCAGCAGCTTGGGTCTAGCGGGAGGAGAGACCCAGTACTTC.

The V call is TRBV7-2, the J call TRBJ2-4; D perhaps matches TRBD1 (5 bases). This CDR3 is 14 amino acids long. Germline V gene lookup returns CDR1 SGHTA and CDR2 FQGNSA. Trimming removed 1 base at V and 8 bases at J, with 12 bases between. Here the CDR3 DNA reads TGTGCCAGCAGCTTAGATTCAGGGAAGGACATTCAGTACTTC. It codes for CASSLDSGKDIQYF.

The V and J genes are TRBV12-5 and TRBJ2-5; tentative D call: TRBD1 (6 bases). This CDR3 has 17 residues. Between the trimmed V and J ends, which lost 0 bases and 2 bases, there was a span of 16 bases. Germline V CDR1 and CDR2: LGHNT, FRNRAP. The CDR3 sequence: CASGLVADLGAQETQYF. The CDR3 nucleotides are TGTGCTAGTGGTTTGGTAGCGGATCTGGGGGCTCAAGAGACCCAGTACTTC. Full variable domain (missing parts from reference TRBV12-5 and TRBJ2-5): DARVTQTPRHKVTEMGQEVTMRCQPILGHNTVFWYRQTMMQGLELLAYFRNRAPLDDSGMPKDRFSAEMPDATLATLKIQPSEPRDSAVYFCASGLVADLGAQETQYFGPGTRLLVL.

A single count supports this clone. The rearrangement joins TRBV2 to TRBJ2-2; 9 bases agree with TRBD1. The CDR3 runs to 15 residues. V shed 5 bases, J shed 5 bases, and the junction held 6 bases outside the gene matches. Per the germline V gene, CDR1 is SNHLY and CDR2 is FYNNEI. The CDR3 coding sequence is TGTGCCAGCAGTTTGACAGGGGGAAGTACCGGGGAGCTGTTTTTT. Protein sequence: CASSLTGGSTGELFF.

The chain joins TRBV28 to TRBJ1-1, with TRBD1 matching 7 bases. CDR1 MDHEN and CDR2 SYDVKM come from the germline V gene. The V segment lost 8 bases and the J segment 5 bases; nucleotides outside the gene matches: 5. The CDR3 runs to 12 residues. CDR3: CASATGVTEAFF. The CDR3 DNA sequence: TGTGCCAGCGCAACAGGGGTTACTGAAGCTTTCTTT.

CDR3 sequence: CASSKTPLGGGEQFF. CDR3 in DNA: TGTGCCAGCAGTAAGACCCCCCTAGGGGGCGGGGAGCAGTTCTTC. The gene calls are TRBV6-5 and TRBJ2-1, with TRBD1 matching 7 bases. Germline loops: CDR1 MNHEY, CDR2 SVGAGI. The CDR3 has 15 residues. V shed 5 bases, J shed 10 bases, and the junction held 14 bases outside the gene matches.